The 14 T cell receptor beta chains below were found in one sample sequenced in a study of monozygotic twins with cystic fibrosis. Produced via immunoSEQ multiplex PCR; TCRdb's table is partial and in-frame only. This table holds approximately 17,000 clones, about 96% found once. Sequences were obtained from blood. These receptors were obtained from a girl aged 2-10 years with cystic fibrosis.

V gene TRBV6-6 combines with J gene TRBJ1-2; tentative D call: TRBD1 (5 bases). V dropped 2 bases and J dropped 3 bases, with 10 bases sitting between them. Looked up from germline, CDR1 is MNHNY and CDR2 is SVGAGI (reference sequence). This CDR3 contains 14 residues. The CDR3 nucleotides read TGTGCCAGCAGTTACCTCAGGGTGGACTATGGCTACACCTTC. It is translated as CASSYLRVDYGYTF.

The chain uses TRBV7-9 and TRBJ1-2, with D uncertain. The CDR3 is 15 amino acids. Trimming left V 2 bases short and J 0 bases short, with 10 bases between. Per the germline V gene, CDR1 is SEHNR and CDR2 is FQNEAQ (reference sequence). The CDR3 nucleotides are TGTGCCAGCAGCTTAATGGCTTCCCCTAACTATGGCTACACCTTC. It yields the protein CASSLMASPNYGYTF.

The V gene is TRBV19, the J gene TRBJ2-7; tentative D call: TRBD1 (6 bases). Trimming left V 6 bases short and J 3 bases short, with 18 bases between. Germline CDR1 reads LNHDA; CDR2 reads SQIVND (reference sequence). This CDR3 spans 15 amino acids. CDR3 nucleotides: TGTGCCAGTAGGAAGACAGGATCGAAGGTCTACGAGCAGTACTTC. Translation gives CASRKTGSKVYEQYF.

The sample holds one count of this clone. The chain couples TRBV7-2 to TRBJ1-2; 11 nucleotides match TRBD1. CDR3 length equals 15 residues. Germline CDR1 SGHTA, CDR2 FQGNSA. V lost 5 bases and J lost 4; bases outside the gene matches: 6. The CDR3 nucleotides read TGTGCCAGCAGCCCTCGGACAGGGGGCACCTATGGCTACACCTTC. Residues: CASSPRTGGTYGYTF.

DNA of the CDR3: TGTGCCAGTACCTCGGACAGGGCTGGCTACACCTTC. Protein product: CASTSDRAGYTF. The J gene is TRBJ1-2, the V gene TRBV19, with TRBD1 matching 8 bases. The trim removed 7 bases at V and 7 bases at J, leaving 5 bases unmatched. There are 12 residues in the CDR3. The germline V gene has CDR1 LNHDA and CDR2 SQIVND (reference sequence).

The chain employs TRBV7-2 and TRBJ2-1, with 11 bases aligning to TRBD2. V was clipped by 5 bases and J by 12 bases; unmatched bases: 3. This CDR3 spans 12 amino acids. Per germline, CDR1 SGHTA and CDR2 FQGNSA. The CDR3 nucleotides read TGTGCCAGCAGCGCGCTAGCGGGGGGGCAGTTCTTC. Translated, it gives CASSALAGGQFF.

V is TRBV21-1 and J is TRBJ1-1. TRBV21-1 is reported as a pseudogene. The CDR3 has 15 residues. CDR3 protein: CASSQERGGSTEAFF. The CDR3 DNA reads as TGTGCCAGCAGCCAAGAAAGAGGTGGGAGCACTGAAGCTTTCTTT.

The chain combines TRBV19 with TRBJ2-7; tentatively, D is TRBD2 (5 bases). Trimming shortened V by 1 base and J by 4 bases, and 23 bases separated the two germline ends. The germline V gene encodes CDR1 LNHDA and CDR2 SQIVND (reference sequence). The CDR3 is 18 amino acids. DNA for the CDR3: TGTGCCAGTAGTATAGCTTGGCTAGCCCCCCACCCATATTACGAGCAGTACTTC. Its translation is CASSIAWLAPHPYYEQYF.

The rearrangement links TRBV30 to TRBJ2-5, with 7 positions matching TRBD1. Germline V gives CDR1 GTSNPN, CDR2 SVGIG (reference sequence). CDR3 length equals 15 residues. The trim removed 4 bases at V and 5 bases at J, leaving 13 bases unmatched. The CDR3 here is CAWTLTGAVGETQYF. The CDR3 DNA reads as TGTGCCTGGACATTAACAGGGGCCGTGGGGGAGACCCAGTACTTC.

This clone was found once. The chain recombines TRBV11-2 with TRBJ2-5, with 8 bases lining up with TRBD1. The CDR3 is 13 residues long. The V segment lost 5 bases and the J segment 5 bases; nucleotides outside the gene matches: 4. The germline CDR1 and CDR2 sequences are SGHAT and FQNNGV. CDR3 nucleotides: TGTGCCAGCAGCAGAGACAGGGGTGAGACCCAGTACTTC. Its translation is CASSRDRGETQYF.

The rearrangement joins TRBV5-1 to TRBJ2-5; D not resolved. Trimming removed 3 bases from V and 1 base from J, with 13 bases in between. Germline V lookup: CDR1 SGHRS, CDR2 YFSETQ. This CDR3 is built from 15 residues. This CDR3 reads CASSSLVGFQETQYF. The CDR3 nucleotides are TGCGCCAGCAGCTCCCTTGTGGGGTTCCAAGAGACCCAGTACTTC. Full variable domain (missing parts from reference TRBV5-1 and TRBJ2-5): KAGVTQTPRYLIKTRGQQVTLSCSPISGHRSVSWYQQTPGQGLQFLFEYFSETQRNKGNFPGRFSGRQFSNSRSEMNVSTLELGDSALYLCASSSLVGFQETQYFGPGTRLLVL.

The chain combines TRBV5-6 with TRBJ2-1; D is perhaps TRBD1 or TRBD2 (6 bases each). This CDR3 contains 15 residues. V was cut by 0 bases and J by 4 bases, with 11 bases left in between. Germline CDR1 reads SGHDT; CDR2 reads YYEEEE. The CDR3: CASSLEGGLYNEQFF. As DNA, the CDR3 is TGTGCCAGCAGCTTGGAGGGGGGCCTGTACAATGAGCAGTTCTTC.

This chain connects TRBV6-6 to TRBJ2-3; tentatively, D is TRBD2 (7 bases). CDR3 size: 16 residues. Trimming removed 0 bases from V and 2 bases from J, with 12 bases in between. Germline V gene data show CDR1 as MNHNY and CDR2 as SVGAGI (reference sequence). CDR3 sequence reads: CASSYSGGVITDTQYF. The CDR3 DNA follows: TGTGCCAGCAGTTACTCAGGGGGGGTGATCACAGATACGCAGTATTTT.

The chain combines TRBV7-2 with TRBJ1-3; 8 bases line up with TRBD1. Germline assignment: CDR1 SGHTA and CDR2 FQGNSA. The CDR3 runs to 13 residues. Germline trimming cut 5 bases from V and 4 bases from J; bases unmatched to any gene: 1. CDR3 loop: CASSRDRGNTIYF. The DNA of the CDR3 is TGTGCCAGCAGCCGGGACAGGGGAAACACCATATATTTT.